Listed below are T cell receptor beta chains from one sample, sequenced in a study of shared clonotypes between healthy human individuals. TCRdb's copy holds only in-frame clones and misses some; the assay was immunoSEQ multiplex PCR. The table records around 600,000 clones, around 97% of them present only once. The sample was naive CD4+ T cells sorted from blood. All receptors come from a woman aged 25 to 39 in good health. Both conserved end residues are trimmed from each CDR3. D genes are given only for firm matches. Size is stated for part of the rows, as once, few or many counts, or as a class when the clone is expanded.

ASSLARQGFETQY	TRBV5-6	.	.
ASSPLLADEQY	TRBV18	.	.
ASSATGLLFYEQY	TRBV19	.	once
ASSPNGVSNQPQH	TRBV19	.	.
ASSPAGAKNIQY	TRBV6-5	.	.
ASSVGGLAREQY	TRBV7-2	TRBD2	.
ASRDALDSNAAF	TRBV28	.	.
ASSLALGGGELF	TRBV5-1	.	.
ASSPGTSAYNEQF	TRBV18	TRBD2	.
ASTTGALGDNQPQH	TRBV19	TRBD1	.
ASKLRDTRYNEQF	TRBV28	.	.
ASSPSKTGYTEAF	TRBV27	.	.
ASTRLQQGMNTEAF	TRBV19	.	.
ASSAGRNQPQH	TRBV2	.	.
SAEGQGSNNEQF	TRBV29-1	TRBD1	.
ASSSGTAETQY	TRBV7-6	.	.
ASSSLRTEFVSYT	TRBV28	.	.
ASSPGLEWANEQF	TRBV18	TRBD2	.
AIRGSDSRTEAF	TRBV10-3	.	.
SARDPHTQY	TRBV20-1	.	.
ASQPLAGARAYNEQF	TRBV19	TRBD2	.
ASSESGTTTGELF	TRBV10-1	TRBD2	.
ASSTPGQSYEQY	TRBV27	.	.
ASSALPDSGNTIY	TRBV9	.	.
ASSSGEADTQY	TRBV7-3	.	.